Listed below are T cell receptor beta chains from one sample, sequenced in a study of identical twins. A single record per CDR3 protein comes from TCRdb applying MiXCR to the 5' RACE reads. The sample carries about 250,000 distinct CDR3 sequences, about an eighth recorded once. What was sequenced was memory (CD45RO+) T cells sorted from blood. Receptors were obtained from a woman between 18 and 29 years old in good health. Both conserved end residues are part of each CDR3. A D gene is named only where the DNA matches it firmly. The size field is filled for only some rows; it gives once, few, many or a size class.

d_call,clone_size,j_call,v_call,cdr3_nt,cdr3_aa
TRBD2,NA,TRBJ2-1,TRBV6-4,TGTGCCAGCAGTCAGATAGCGGGGCACTACAATGAGCAGTTCTTC,CASSQIAGHYNEQFF
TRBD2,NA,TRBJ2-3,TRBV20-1,TGCAGTGCTCCCCCGGGGGGGGGAGGGGATACGCAGTATTTT,CSAPPGGGGDTQYF
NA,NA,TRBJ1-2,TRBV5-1,TGCGCCAGCAGCTTGATAGTCGGGGGAGCAGGAGACTATGGCTACACCTTC,CASSLIVGGAGDYGYTF
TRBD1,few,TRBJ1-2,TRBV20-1,TGCAGTGCTAGAGCCGAGACAGGGGTCGACTATGGCTACACCTTC,CSARAETGVDYGYTF
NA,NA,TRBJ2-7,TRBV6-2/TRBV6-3,TGTGCCAGCAGTGCGCTACCGACAGGACCAGGCTCCTACGAGCAGTACTTC,CASSALPTGPGSYEQYF
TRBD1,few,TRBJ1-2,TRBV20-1,TGCAGTGCCGGACAGGGTCCCAACTATGGCTACACCTTC,CSAGQGPNYGYTF
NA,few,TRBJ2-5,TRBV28,TGTGCCAGCCGAGAAGGAGGGCCAGGAGAGACCCAGTACTTC,CASREGGPGETQYF
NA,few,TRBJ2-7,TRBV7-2,TGTGCCAGCAGCACGGACGCTAGACAGTTACTGGTCTACGAGCAGTACTTC,CASSTDARQLLVYEQYF
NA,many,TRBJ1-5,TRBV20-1,TGCAGTGCCCAACGGAACAGGAATCAGCCCCAGCATTTT,CSAQRNRNQPQHF
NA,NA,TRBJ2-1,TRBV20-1,TGCAGTGCTAGTAGGACGGGTCTCACTTACAATGAGCAGTTCTTC,CSASRTGLTYNEQFF
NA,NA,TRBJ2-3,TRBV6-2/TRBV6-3,TGTGCCAGCAGTTACCAAGAAGGTCTTACGTTTTTTACGCAGTATTTT,CASSYQEGLTFFTQYF
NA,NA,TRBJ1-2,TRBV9,TGTGCCAGCAGCAAAGACAGGTTCACTAACTATGGCTACACCTTC,CASSKDRFTNYGYTF
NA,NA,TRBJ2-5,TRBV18,TGTGCCAGCTCACTTCAGGAGCAGGCGGAGACCCAGTACTTC,CASSLQEQAETQYF